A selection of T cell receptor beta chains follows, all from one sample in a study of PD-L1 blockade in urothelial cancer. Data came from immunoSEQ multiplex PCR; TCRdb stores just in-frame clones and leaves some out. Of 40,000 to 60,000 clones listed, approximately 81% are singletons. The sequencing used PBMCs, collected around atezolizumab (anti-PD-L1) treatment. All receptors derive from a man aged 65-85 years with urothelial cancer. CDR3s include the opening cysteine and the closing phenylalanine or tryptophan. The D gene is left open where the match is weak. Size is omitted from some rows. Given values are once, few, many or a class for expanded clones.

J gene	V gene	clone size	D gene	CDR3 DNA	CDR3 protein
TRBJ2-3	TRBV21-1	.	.	TGTGCCAGCAGCAAGCCGGGACTGATTACTAGCACAGATACGCAGTATTTT	CASSKPGLITSTDTQYF
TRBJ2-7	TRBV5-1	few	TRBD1	TGCGCCAGCAGCTCCGGGACAGTGTCCTACGAGCAGTACTTC	CASSSGTVSYEQYF
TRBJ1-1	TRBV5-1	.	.	TGCGCCAGCAGCCCTACGGAGTGGGGGCTTGAAGCTTTCTTT	CASSPTEWGLEAFF
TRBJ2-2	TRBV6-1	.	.	TGTGCCAGCAGTGAAACGTCTTTGGGGGGAGATAACACCGGGGAGCTGTTTTTT	CASSETSLGGDNTGELFF
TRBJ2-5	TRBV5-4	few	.	TGTGCCACTCAGCATCCGGCGGGCGAGACCCAGTACTTC	CATQHPAGETQYF
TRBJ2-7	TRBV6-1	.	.	TGTGCCAGCAGTGAAGGACAGGTGTTCTACGAGCAGTACTTC	CASSEGQVFYEQYF
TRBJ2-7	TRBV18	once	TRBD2	TGTGCCAGCTCCCCCAGTGGACTAGCGGGAGGCTACGAGCAGTACTTC	CASSPSGLAGGYEQYF
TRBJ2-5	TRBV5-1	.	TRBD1	TGCGCCAGCAGCCGGACAGGCGTCACTGAGCAGTACTTC	CASSRTGVTEQYF
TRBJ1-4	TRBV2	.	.	TGTGCCAGCAGGGAAAGGTCCCGAGGTGATGAAAAACTGTTTTTT	CASRERSRGDEKLFF
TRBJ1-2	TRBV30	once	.	TGTGCCTGGAGTTCCGGGGGGGGGTTCACCTATGGCTACACCTTC	CAWSSGGGFTYGYTF
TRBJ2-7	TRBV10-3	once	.	TGTGCCATCAGTGACCACTCCTACGAGCAGTACTTC	CAISDHSYEQYF
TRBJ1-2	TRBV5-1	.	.	TGCGCCAGCAGCCCGACCGGAGTCGCGGGCGCCTCGGGCTACACCTTC	CASSPTGVAGASGYTF
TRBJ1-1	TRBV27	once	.	TGTGCCAGCAGTATCACGGGGGGTGAAGCTTTCTTT	CASSITGGEAFF
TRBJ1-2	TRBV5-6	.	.	TGTGCCAGCAGCCCTCCGGACATTAACTATGGCTACACCTTC	CASSPPDINYGYTF
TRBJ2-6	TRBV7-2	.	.	TGTGCCAGCAGCTTACAGGTCTCTGGGGCCAACGTCCTGACTTTC	CASSLQVSGANVLTF
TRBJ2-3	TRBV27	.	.	TGTGCCAGCAGTCCAGGGCCCTATGTGGATACGCAGTATTTT	CASSPGPYVDTQYF
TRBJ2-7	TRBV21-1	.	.	TGTGCCAGCAGCCGGGGGGGGAAATTAAGCGGGAGGGCCCGACAGTACTTC	CASSRGGKLSGRARQYF
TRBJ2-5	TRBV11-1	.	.	TGTGCCAGCAGCACTAATAGCGGAGGAGGGGAGACCCAGTACTTC	CASSTNSGGGETQYF
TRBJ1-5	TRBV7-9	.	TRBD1	TGTGCCAGCAGCGACGACAGGGAGGACAATCAGCCCCAGCATTTT	CASSDDREDNQPQHF
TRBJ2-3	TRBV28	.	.	TGTGCCAGCAGTTTTACCCTACCAGATACGCAGTATTTT	CASSFTLPDTQYF
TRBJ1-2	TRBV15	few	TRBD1	TGTGCCACCAGCAGAGATATGGGACAGGGACTCTACACCTTC	CATSRDMGQGLYTF
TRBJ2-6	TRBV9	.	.	TGTGCCAGCAGTCAGGATTCAAGCTCTGGGGCCAACGTCCTGACTTTC	CASSQDSSSGANVLTF
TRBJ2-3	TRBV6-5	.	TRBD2	TGTGCCAGCAGTTACTCGATGGGGGGGAGCACAGATACGCAGTATTTT	CASSYSMGGSTDTQYF
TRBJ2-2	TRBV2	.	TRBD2	TGTGCCAGCAGTGAGGGACTAGCGGGAGGTTGGGATTTGTCCACCGGGGAGCTGTTTTTT	CASSEGLAGGWDLSTGELFF
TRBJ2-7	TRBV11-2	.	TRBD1	TGTGCCAGCAGACGGACAGGGGGCTACGAGCAGTACTTC	CASRRTGGYEQYF
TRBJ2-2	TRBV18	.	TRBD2	TGTGCCAGCTCACCCACTAGCGGGGCGAACACCGGGGAGCTGTTTTTT	CASSPTSGANTGELFF
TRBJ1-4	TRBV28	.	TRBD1	TGTGCCAGCAGTACCGACAGGGGCGGTAATGAAAAACTGTTTTTT	CASSTDRGGNEKLFF
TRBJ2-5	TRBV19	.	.	TGTGCCAGTAGTGGGGCTTCTCAAGAGACCCAGTACTTC	CASSGASQETQYF
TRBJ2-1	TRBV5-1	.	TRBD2	TGCGCCAGCACCCCGAGCGGGAGTACGCGTGGTGAGCAGTTCTTC	CASTPSGSTRGEQFF
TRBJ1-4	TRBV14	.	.	TGTGCCAGCAGCCAAGCAGAAAAACTGTTTTTT	CASSQAEKLFF
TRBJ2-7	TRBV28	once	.	TGTGCCAGCTGGGGGGGCAGGTCCTACGAGCAGTACTTC	CASWGGRSYEQYF
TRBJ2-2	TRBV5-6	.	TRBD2	TGTGCCAGCAGCAGGGGACTAGCGGGAAGTACCGGGGAGCTGTTTTTT	CASSRGLAGSTGELFF
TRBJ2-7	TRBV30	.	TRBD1	TGTGCCTGGAGTGACCAGGGGGCGACCCTCTCCTACGAGCAGTACTTC	CAWSDQGATLSYEQYF
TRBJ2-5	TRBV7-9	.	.	TGTGCCAGCAGCTTCTGGCAGCAAGAGACCCAGTACTTC	CASSFWQQETQYF
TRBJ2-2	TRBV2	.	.	TGTGCCAGCAGGGCACCAGGGGGGAAGGACGGGGAGCTGTTTTTT	CASRAPGGKDGELFF
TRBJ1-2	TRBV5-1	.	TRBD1	TGCGCCAGCAGAGCCGGGACAGTCACAGCCGGCTACACCTTC	CASRAGTVTAGYTF
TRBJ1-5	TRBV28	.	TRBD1	TGTGCCAGCAGTTTATTCCGACAGGGAGGTTCTCAGCCCCAGCATTTT	CASSLFRQGGSQPQHF
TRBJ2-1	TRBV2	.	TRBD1	TGTGCCAGCAGTGGACAGGGCTATGAGCAGTTCTTC	CASSGQGYEQFF
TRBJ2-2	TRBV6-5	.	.	TGTGCCAGCAGCAACCGCAGGGACACCGGGGAGCTGTTTTTT	CASSNRRDTGELFF
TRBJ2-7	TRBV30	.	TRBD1	TGTGCCTGGAGCGCCCCGGGACAGGGGATCCACGAGCAGTACTTC	CAWSAPGQGIHEQYF
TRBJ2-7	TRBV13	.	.	TGTGCCAGCAGCTTAGGGAGATCGGGAGAGCAGTACTTC	CASSLGRSGEQYF
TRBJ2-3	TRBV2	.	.	TGTGCCAGCAGCTCTGGACTCCCTAGGGGCACAGATACGCAGTATTTT	CASSSGLPRGTDTQYF
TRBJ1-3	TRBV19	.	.	TGTGCCAGTAGGTCAGCTGGAAACACCATATATTTT	CASRSAGNTIYF